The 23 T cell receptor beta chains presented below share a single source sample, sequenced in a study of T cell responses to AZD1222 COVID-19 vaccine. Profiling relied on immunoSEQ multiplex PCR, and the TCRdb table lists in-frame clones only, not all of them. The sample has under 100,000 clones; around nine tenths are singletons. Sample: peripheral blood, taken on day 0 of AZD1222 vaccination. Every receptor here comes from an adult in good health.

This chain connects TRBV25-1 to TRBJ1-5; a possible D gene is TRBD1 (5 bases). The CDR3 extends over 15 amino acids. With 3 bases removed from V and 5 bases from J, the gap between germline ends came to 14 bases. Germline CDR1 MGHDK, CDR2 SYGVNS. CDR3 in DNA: TGTGCCAGCAGTGAGCAGGGAATCACCCATCAGCCCCAGCATTTT. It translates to CASSEQGITHQPQHF.

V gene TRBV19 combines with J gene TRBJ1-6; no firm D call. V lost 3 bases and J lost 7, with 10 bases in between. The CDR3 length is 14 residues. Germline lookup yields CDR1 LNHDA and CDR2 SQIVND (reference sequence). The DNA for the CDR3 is TGTGCCAGTAGTATCGAACGAGGGAATTCACCCCTCCACTTT. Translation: CASSIERGNSPLHF.

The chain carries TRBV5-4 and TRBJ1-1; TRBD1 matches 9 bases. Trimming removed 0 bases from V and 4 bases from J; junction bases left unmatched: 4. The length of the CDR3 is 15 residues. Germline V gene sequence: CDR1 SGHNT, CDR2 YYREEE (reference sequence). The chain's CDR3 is CASSLDRGLSTEAFF. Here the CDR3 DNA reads TGTGCCAGCAGCTTGGACAGGGGGCTTAGCACTGAAGCTTTCTTT.

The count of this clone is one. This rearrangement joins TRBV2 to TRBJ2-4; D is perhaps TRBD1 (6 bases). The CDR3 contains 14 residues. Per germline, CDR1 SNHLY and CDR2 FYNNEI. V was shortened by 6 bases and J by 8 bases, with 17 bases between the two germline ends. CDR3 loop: CASSVQGIRDIQYF. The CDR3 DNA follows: TGTGCCAGCAGCGTACAGGGAATTCGGGACATTCAGTACTTC. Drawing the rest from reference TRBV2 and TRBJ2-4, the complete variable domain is EPEVTQTPSHQVTQMGQEVILRCVPISNHLYFYWYRQILGQKVEFLVSFYNNEISEKSEIFDDQFSVERPDGSNFTLKIRSTKLEDSAMYFCASSVQGIRDIQYFGAGTRLSVL.

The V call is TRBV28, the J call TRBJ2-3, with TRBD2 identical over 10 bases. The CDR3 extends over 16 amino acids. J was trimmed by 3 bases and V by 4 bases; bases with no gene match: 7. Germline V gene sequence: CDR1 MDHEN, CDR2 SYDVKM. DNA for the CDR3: TGTGCCAGCAGTTGGCAGCGGGGGGGCATGACAGATACGCAGTATTTT. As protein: CASSWQRGGMTDTQYF.

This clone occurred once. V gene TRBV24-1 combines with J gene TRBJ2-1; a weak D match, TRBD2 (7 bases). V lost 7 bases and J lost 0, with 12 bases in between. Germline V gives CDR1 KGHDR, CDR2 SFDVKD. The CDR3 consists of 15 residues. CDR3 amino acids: CATSKGGGSYNEQFF. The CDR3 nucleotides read TGTGCCACCAGCAAAGGGGGGGGCTCCTACAATGAGCAGTTCTTC.

CDR3 sequence (DNA): TGTGCCAGCAGTCAAGAGGGGGTCCACACATACAATGAGCAGTTCTTC. This codes for CASSQEGVHTYNEQFF. The chain uses TRBV28 and TRBJ2-1, with TRBD1 as a possible D gene (6 bases). This CDR3 is built from 16 residues. Germline V gene data show CDR1 as MDHEN and CDR2 as SYDVKM. Trimming removed 5 bases at V and 4 bases at J, with 18 bases between.

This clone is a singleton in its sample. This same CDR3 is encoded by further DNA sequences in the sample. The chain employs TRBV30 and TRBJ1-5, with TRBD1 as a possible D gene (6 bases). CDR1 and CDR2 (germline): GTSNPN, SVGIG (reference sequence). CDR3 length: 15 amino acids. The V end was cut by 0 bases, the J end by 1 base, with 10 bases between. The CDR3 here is CAWSVGQTSNQPQHF. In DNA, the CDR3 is TGTGCCTGGAGTGTAGGACAGACCAGCAATCAGCCCCAGCATTTT.

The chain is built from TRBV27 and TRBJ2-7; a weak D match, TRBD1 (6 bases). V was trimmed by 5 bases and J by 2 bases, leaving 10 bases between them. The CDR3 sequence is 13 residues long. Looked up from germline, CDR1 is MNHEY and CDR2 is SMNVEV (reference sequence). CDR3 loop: CASSHGDTYEQYF. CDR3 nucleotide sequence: TGTGCCAGCAGTCACGGGGACACCTACGAGCAGTACTTC.

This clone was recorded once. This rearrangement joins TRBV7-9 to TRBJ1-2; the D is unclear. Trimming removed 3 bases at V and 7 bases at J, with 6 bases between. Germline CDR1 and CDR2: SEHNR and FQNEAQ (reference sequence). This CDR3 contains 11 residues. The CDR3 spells CASSFRAGYTF. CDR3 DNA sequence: TGTGCCAGCAGCTTTAGGGCTGGCTACACCTTC.

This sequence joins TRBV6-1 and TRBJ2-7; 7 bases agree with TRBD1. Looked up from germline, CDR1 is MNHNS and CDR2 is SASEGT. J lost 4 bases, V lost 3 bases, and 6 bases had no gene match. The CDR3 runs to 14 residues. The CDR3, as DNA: TGTGCCAGCAGTGATTGGGGACAGAGTTACGAGCAGTACTTC. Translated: CASSDWGQSYEQYF.

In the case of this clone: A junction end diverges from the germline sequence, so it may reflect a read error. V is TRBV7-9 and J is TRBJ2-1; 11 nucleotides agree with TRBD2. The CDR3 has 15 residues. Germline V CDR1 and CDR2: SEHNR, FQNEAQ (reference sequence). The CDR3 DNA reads TGTGCCAGCAGCTTAGTACTAGCGGGGGTCAATGAGCGGTTCTTC. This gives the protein CASSLVLAGVNERFF. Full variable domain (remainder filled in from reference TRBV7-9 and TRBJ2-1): DTGVSQNPRHKITKRGQNVTFRCDPISEHNRLYWYRQTLGQGPEFLTYFQNEAQLEKSRLLSDRFSAERPKGSFSTLEIQRTEQGDSAMYLCASSLVLAGVNERFFGPGTRLTVL.

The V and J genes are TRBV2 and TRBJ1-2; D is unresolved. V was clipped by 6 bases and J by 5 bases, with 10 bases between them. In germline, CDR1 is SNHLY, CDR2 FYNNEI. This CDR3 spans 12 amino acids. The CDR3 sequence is CASSPMVYGYTF. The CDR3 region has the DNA TGTGCCAGCAGCCCGATGGTATATGGCTACACCTTC.

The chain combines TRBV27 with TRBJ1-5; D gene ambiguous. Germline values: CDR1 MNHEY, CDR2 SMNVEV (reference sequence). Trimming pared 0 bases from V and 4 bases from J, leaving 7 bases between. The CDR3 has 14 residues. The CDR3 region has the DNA TGTGCCAGCAGTTTATCGGCTTATAATCAGCCCCAGCATTTT. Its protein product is CASSLSAYNQPQHF.

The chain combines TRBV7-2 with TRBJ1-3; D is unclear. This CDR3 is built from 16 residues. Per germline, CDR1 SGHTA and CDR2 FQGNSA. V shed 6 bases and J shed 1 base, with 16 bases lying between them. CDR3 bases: TGTGCCAGCAGTCAACCATTCCGGGCGTCTGGAAACACCATATATTTT. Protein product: CASSQPFRASGNTIYF.

CDR3 bases: TGTGCCGTTGGGATTGCTGGAAACACCATATATTTT. It codes for CAVGIAGNTIYF. The chain carries TRBV19 and TRBJ1-3; no reliable D call. V was pared by 11 bases and J by 2 bases, with 10 bases between. CDR1 is LNHDA and CDR2 is SQIVND in the germline V gene (reference sequence). The CDR3 extends over 12 amino acids.

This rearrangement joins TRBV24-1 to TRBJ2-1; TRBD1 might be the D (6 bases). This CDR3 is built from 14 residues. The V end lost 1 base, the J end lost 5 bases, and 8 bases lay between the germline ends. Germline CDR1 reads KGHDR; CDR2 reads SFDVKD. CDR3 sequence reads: CATSDFSGDNEQFF. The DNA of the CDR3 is TGTGCCACCAGTGATTTCTCAGGGGACAATGAGCAGTTCTTC.

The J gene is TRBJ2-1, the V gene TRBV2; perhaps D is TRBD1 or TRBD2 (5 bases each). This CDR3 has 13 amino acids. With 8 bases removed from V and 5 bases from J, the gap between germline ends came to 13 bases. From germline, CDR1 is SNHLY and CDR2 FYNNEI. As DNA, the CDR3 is TGTGCCAGCGGGACGGTTAGGGACAATGAGCAGTTCTTC. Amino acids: CASGTVRDNEQFF. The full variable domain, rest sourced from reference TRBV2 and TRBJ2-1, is EPEVTQTPSHQVTQMGQEVILRCVPISNHLYFYWYRQILGQKVEFLVSFYNNEISEKSEIFDDQFSVERPDGSNFTLKIRSTKLEDSAMYFCASGTVRDNEQFFGPGTRLTVL.

The CDR3 protein is CASSVPNTEAFF. CDR3 DNA: TGTGCCAGCAGCGTCCCTAACACTGAAGCTTTCTTT. This chain links TRBV11-2 with TRBJ1-1; unclear D gene. V lost 5 bases and J 2 bases, leaving 6 bases between the germline ends. The CDR3 has 12 residues. Looked up from germline, CDR1 is SGHAT and CDR2 is FQNNGV.

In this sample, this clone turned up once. CDR3 in DNA: TGTGCCAGCAGGTCGCGAGGGGCTTCCTACAATGAGCAGTTCTTC. As protein: CASRSRGASYNEQFF. The chain links TRBV7-6 to TRBJ2-1; D assignment may be TRBD1 or TRBD2 (5 bases each). The V gene lost 6 bases and the J gene lost 1 base, with 13 bases spanning the gap. This CDR3 is built from 15 residues. Germline V gives CDR1 SGHVS, CDR2 FNYEAQ.

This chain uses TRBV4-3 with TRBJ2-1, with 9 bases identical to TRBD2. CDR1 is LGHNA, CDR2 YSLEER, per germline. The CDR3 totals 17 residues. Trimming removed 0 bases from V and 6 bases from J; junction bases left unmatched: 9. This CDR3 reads CASSQDGGSSGSNEQFF. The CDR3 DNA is TGCGCCAGCAGCCAAGATGGAGGGAGTAGCGGGAGCAATGAGCAGTTCTTC.

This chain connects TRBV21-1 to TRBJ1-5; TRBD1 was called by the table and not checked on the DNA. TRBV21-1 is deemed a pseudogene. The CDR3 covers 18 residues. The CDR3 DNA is TGTGCCAGTGCTAATTGGGACAGGGGATTTTTCAGCAATCAGCCCCAGCATTTT. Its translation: CASANWDRGFFSNQPQHF.

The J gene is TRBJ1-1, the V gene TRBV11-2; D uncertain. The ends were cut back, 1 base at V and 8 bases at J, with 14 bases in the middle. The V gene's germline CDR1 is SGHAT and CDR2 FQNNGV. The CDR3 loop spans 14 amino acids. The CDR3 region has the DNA TGTGCCAGCAGCTTAGTACAGATTCAAAGGGAAGCTTTCTTT. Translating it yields CASSLVQIQREAFF.